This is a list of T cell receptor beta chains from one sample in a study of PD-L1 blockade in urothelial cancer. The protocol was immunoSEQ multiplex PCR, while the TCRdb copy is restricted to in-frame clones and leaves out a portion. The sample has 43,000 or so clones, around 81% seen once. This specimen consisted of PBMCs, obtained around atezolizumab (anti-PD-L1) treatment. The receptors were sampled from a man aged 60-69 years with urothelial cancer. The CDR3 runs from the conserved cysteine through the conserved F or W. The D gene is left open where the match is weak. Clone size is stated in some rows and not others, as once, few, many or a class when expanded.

CDR3nt: TGCGCCAGCAGCTTGGCGAGCGGGAGTACAGATACGCAGTATTTT
CDR3aa: CASSLASGSTDTQYF
d_gene: TRBD2
v_gene: TRBV5-1
j_gene: TRBJ2-3
abundance: .

CDR3nt: TGTGCCAGCAGCGTAGAAGGGGCCTACTATGGCTACACCTTC
CDR3aa: CASSVEGAYYGYTF
d_gene: .
v_gene: TRBV9
j_gene: TRBJ1-2
abundance: few

CDR3nt: TGCGCCAGCAGTAGGACAGGGACGCAGGAGCAGTACTTC
CDR3aa: CASSRTGTQEQYF
d_gene: TRBD1
v_gene: TRBV10-1
j_gene: TRBJ2-7
abundance: once

CDR3nt: TGTGCCAGCAGTTATCTGGGACAGGGGAAGGCAGATACGCAGTATTTT
CDR3aa: CASSYLGQGKADTQYF
d_gene: TRBD1
v_gene: TRBV6-5
j_gene: TRBJ2-3
abundance: .

CDR3nt: TGCGCCAGCAGCCTTGGCACAGGGATGGATGAAAAACTGTTTTTT
CDR3aa: CASSLGTGMDEKLFF
d_gene: .
v_gene: TRBV5-1
j_gene: TRBJ1-4
abundance: .

CDR3nt: TGTGCCAGCACCTCTCTGGGAGAGGGCATCGGAAAACTGTTTTTT
CDR3aa: CASTSLGEGIGKLFF
d_gene: .
v_gene: TRBV28
j_gene: TRBJ1-4
abundance: .

CDR3nt: TGTGCCAGCAGTTTGTTCGGACTAGCGGGTAGCTCCTACGAGCAGTACTTC
CDR3aa: CASSLFGLAGSSYEQYF
d_gene: TRBD2
v_gene: TRBV28
j_gene: TRBJ2-7
abundance: few

CDR3nt: TGCGCCAGCAGCCAAGAACCTGCGGTAACTTTCGGTTATGAGCAGTTCTTC
CDR3aa: CASSQEPAVTFGYEQFF
d_gene: .
v_gene: TRBV4-3
j_gene: TRBJ2-1
abundance: .

CDR3nt: TGTGCCACCAGCAGAGATTTCCGGACAGGGCATGAAAAACTGTTTTTT
CDR3aa: CATSRDFRTGHEKLFF
d_gene: TRBD1
v_gene: TRBV15
j_gene: TRBJ1-4
abundance: .

CDR3nt: TGTGCCTCTTGGGGCAGGAACTATGGCTACACCTTC
CDR3aa: CASWGRNYGYTF
d_gene: .
v_gene: TRBV19
j_gene: TRBJ1-2
abundance: many

CDR3nt: TGTGCCAGCACCCTCAGGGGTGTAACCGGGGAGCTGTTTTTT
CDR3aa: CASTLRGVTGELFF
d_gene: .
v_gene: TRBV13
j_gene: TRBJ2-2
abundance: .

CDR3nt: TGTGCCAGCAGCGTCTCATCCGGGACTAGCGCTTACGAGCAGTACTTC
CDR3aa: CASSVSSGTSAYEQYF
d_gene: TRBD2
v_gene: TRBV9
j_gene: TRBJ2-7
abundance: .

CDR3nt: TGTGCCAGCAGCTTCCTAGAGCGCCAAGAGACCCAGTACTTC
CDR3aa: CASSFLERQETQYF
d_gene: .
v_gene: TRBV7-9
j_gene: TRBJ2-5
abundance: .

CDR3nt: TGTGCCAGCAGCCCGCAGGGGACGGTTGAAAAACTGTTTTTT
CDR3aa: CASSPQGTVEKLFF
d_gene: .
v_gene: TRBV5-6
j_gene: TRBJ1-4
abundance: .

CDR3nt: TGTGCCACTTACGCGGGACAGGGGGCCCAGCCCCAGCATTTT
CDR3aa: CATYAGQGAQPQHF
d_gene: TRBD1
v_gene: TRBV28
j_gene: TRBJ1-5
abundance: .

CDR3nt: TGTGCCAGCAGTGAAGCGCGGGTGGGAACCCTAGCCAAAAACATTCAGTACTTC
CDR3aa: CASSEARVGTLAKNIQYF
d_gene: .
v_gene: TRBV2
j_gene: TRBJ2-4
abundance: .

CDR3nt: TGTGCCAGCAGCTCCCGTACGGTGAACATTCAGTACTTC
CDR3aa: CASSSRTVNIQYF
d_gene: .
v_gene: TRBV7-2
j_gene: TRBJ2-4
abundance: .

CDR3nt: TGTGCCAGCAGTGGCGGACAGGGGCGAGAGACCCAGTACTTC
CDR3aa: CASSGGQGRETQYF
d_gene: TRBD1
v_gene: TRBV6-1
j_gene: TRBJ2-5
abundance: .

CDR3nt: TGTGCCAGCAGTTTATATCGGACTAGCGGGACCTACGAGCAGTACTTC
CDR3aa: CASSLYRTSGTYEQYF
d_gene: TRBD2
v_gene: TRBV28
j_gene: TRBJ2-7
abundance: .